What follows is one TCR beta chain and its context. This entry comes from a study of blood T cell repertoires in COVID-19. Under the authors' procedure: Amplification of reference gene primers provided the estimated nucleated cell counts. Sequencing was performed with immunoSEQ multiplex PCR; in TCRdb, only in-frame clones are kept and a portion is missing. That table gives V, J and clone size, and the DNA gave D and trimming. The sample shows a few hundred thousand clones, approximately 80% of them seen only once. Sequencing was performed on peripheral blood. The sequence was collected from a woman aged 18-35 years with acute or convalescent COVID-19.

The CDR3 DNA is TGTGCCAGCAGTCCTCTTCAGGGGTACGAGCAGTACTTC. Translated, it gives CASSPLQGYEQYF. The J gene is TRBJ2-7, the V gene TRBV6-5, with a possible D match to TRBD1 (6 bases). This CDR3 contains 13 residues. The germline gives CDR1 MNHEY, CDR2 SVGAGI. The germline V and J ends were trimmed by 5 bases and 4 bases, with 12 bases remaining between them.